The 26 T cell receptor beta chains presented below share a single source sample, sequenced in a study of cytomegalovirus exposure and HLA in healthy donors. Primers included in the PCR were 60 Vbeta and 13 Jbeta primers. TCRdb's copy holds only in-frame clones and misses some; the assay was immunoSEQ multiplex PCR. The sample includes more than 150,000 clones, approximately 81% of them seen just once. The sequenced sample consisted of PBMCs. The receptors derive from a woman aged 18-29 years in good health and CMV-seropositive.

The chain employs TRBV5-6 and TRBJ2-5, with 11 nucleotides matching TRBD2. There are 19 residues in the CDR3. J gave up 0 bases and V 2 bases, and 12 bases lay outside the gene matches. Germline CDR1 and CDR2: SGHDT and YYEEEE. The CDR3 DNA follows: TGTGCCAGCAGCTTATATAGCGGGGGGGCCTCCCCGGACCAAGAGACCCAGTACTTC. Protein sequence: CASSLYSGGASPDQETQYF.

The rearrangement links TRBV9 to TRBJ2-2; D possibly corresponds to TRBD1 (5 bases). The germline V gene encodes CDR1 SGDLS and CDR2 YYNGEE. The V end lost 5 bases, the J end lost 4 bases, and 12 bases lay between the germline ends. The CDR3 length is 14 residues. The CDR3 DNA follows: TGTGCCAGCAGGGACAAGGCCGGCACCGGGGAGCTGTTTTTT. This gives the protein CASRDKAGTGELFF. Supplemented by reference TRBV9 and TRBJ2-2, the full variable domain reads DSGVTQTPKHLITATGQRVTLRCSPRSGDLSVYWYQQSLDQGLQFLIQYYNGEERAKGNILERFSAQQFPDLHSELNLSSLELGDSALYFCASRDKAGTGELFFGEGSRLTVL.

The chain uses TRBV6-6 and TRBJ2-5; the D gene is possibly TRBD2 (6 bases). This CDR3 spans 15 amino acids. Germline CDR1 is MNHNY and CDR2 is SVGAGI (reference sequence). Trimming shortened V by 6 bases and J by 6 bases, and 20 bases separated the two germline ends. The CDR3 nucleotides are TGTGCCAGCAGCCCCCCCGGGACGGAGGGGAAGACCCAGTACTTC. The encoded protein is CASSPPGTEGKTQYF.

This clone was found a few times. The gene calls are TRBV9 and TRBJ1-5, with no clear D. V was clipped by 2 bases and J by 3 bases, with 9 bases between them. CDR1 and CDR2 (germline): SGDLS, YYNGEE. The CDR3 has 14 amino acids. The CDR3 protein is CASSVGQSNQPQHF. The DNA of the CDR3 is TGTGCCAGCAGCGTTGGGCAGTCCAATCAGCCCCAGCATTTT.

CDR3 sequence: CASLPRGGLAGLTGELFF. The CDR3 DNA is TGTGCCAGCCTACCCCGGGGGGGGCTAGCGGGCCTCACCGGGGAGCTGTTTTTT. This chain links TRBV11-2 with TRBJ2-2; TRBD2 matches at 8 bases. CDR3 length: 18 residues. Germline-derived CDR1 and CDR2 are SGHAT and FQNNGV. V lost 8 bases, J lost 4 bases, and 18 bases stayed unmatched. Drawing the rest from reference TRBV11-2 and TRBJ2-2, the complete variable domain is EAGVAQSPRYKIIEKRQSVAFWCNPISGHATLYWYQQILGQGPKLLIQFQNNGVVDDSQLPKDRFSAERLKGVDSTLKIQPAKLEDSAVYLCASLPRGGLAGLTGELFFGEGSRLTVL.

Written as DNA, the CDR3 is TGTGCCAGCAGTTCCAAACCAGGGGCGACCTACGAGCAGTACTTC. This translates into CASSSKPGATYEQYF. V and J are TRBV6-6 and TRBJ2-7; TRBD1 might be the D (6 bases). Trimming pared 4 bases from V and 2 bases from J, leaving 15 bases between. Germline CDR1 is MNHNY and CDR2 is SVGAGI (reference sequence). The CDR3 contains 15 residues.

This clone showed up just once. CDR3 amino acids: CASSISWTSGAYEQYF. The CDR3 region has the DNA TGTGCCAGTAGTATCAGTTGGACCTCGGGGGCCTACGAGCAGTACTTC. The chain employs TRBV19 and TRBJ2-7; TRBD2 is a possible D gene (6 bases). V was trimmed by 3 bases and J by 2 bases, leaving 17 bases between them. Germline CDR1 reads LNHDA; CDR2 reads SQIVND (reference sequence). The CDR3 is made up of 16 amino acids.

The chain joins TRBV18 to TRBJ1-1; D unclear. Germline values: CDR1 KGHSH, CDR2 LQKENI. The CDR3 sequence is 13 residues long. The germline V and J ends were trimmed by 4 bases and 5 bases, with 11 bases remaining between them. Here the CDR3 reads CASSLAPLTEAFF. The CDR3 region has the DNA TGTGCCAGCTCACTAGCACCTTTGACTGAAGCTTTCTTT.

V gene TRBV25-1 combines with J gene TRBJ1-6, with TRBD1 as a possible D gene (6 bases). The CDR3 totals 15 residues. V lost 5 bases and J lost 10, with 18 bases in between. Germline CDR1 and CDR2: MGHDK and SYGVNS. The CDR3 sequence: CASSSNREGGSPLHF. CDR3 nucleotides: TGTGCCAGCAGTTCCAACAGGGAGGGAGGATCACCCCTCCACTTT.

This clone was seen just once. The CDR3 DNA follows: TGCGCCAGCAGCCCACGGACAGGGAAGGACGCGGGCTACACCTTC. The encoded protein is CASSPRTGKDAGYTF. J is TRBJ1-2 and V is TRBV5-1; 8 positions match TRBD1. Germline V CDR1 and CDR2: SGHRS, YFSETQ. The CDR3 is made up of 15 amino acids. J gave up 8 bases and V 4 bases, and 13 bases lay outside the gene matches. Complete variable domain (other parts from reference TRBV5-1 and TRBJ1-2): KAGVTQTPRYLIKTRGQQVTLSCSPISGHRSVSWYQQTPGQGLQFLFEYFSETQRNKGNFPGRFSGRQFSNSRSEMNVSTLELGDSALYLCASSPRTGKDAGYTFGSGTRLTVV.

CDR3 in DNA: TGTGCCAGCAGCCAACAGTACGGAGCCAAAAACATTCAGTACTTC. Residues: CASSQQYGAKNIQYF. This chain uses TRBV6-5 with TRBJ2-4; no firm D call. From germline, CDR1 is MNHEY and CDR2 SVGAGI. This CDR3 comprises 15 residues. Trimming left V 6 bases short and J 0 bases short, with 12 bases between.

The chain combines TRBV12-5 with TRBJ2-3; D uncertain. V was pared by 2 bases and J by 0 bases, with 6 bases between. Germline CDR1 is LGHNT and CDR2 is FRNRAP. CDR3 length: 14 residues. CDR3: CASGLRHSTDTQYF. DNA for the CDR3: TGTGCTAGTGGTTTGAGACATAGCACAGATACGCAGTATTTT. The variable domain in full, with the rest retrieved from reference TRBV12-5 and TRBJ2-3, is DARVTQTPRHKVTEMGQEVTMRCQPILGHNTVFWYRQTMMQGLELLAYFRNRAPLDDSGMPKDRFSAEMPDATLATLKIQPSEPRDSAVYFCASGLRHSTDTQYFGPGTRLTVL.

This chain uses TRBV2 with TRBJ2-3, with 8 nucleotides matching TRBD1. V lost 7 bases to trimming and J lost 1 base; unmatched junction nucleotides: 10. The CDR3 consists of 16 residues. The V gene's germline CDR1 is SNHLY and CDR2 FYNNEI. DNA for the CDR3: TGTGCCAGCAAGCTACAGGGGGAGCTAGGCACAGATACGCAGTATTTT. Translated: CASKLQGELGTDTQYF.

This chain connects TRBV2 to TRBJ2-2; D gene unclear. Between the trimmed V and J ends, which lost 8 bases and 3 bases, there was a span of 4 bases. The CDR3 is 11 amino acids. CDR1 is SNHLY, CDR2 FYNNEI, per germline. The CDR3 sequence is CASLYTGELFF. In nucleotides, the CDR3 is TGTGCCAGCCTATACACCGGGGAGCTGTTTTTT.

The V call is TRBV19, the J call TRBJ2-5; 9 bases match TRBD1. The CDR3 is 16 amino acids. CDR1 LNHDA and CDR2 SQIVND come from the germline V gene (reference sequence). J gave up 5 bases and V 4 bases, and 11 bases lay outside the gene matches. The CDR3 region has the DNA TGTGCCAGTAGTAACGACAGGGGGGGGCGAAAGGAGACCCAGTACTTC. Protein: CASSNDRGGRKETQYF.

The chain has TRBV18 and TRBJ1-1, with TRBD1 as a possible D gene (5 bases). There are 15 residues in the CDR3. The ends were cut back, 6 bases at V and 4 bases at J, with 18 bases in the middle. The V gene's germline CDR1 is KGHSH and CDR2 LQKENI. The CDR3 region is CASSQQDWRGTEAFF. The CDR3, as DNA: TGTGCCAGCTCCCAACAGGACTGGAGGGGCACTGAAGCTTTCTTT.

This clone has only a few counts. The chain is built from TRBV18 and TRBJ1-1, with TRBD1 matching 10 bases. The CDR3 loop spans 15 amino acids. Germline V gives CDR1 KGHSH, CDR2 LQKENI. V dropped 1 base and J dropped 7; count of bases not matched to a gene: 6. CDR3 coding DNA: TGTGCCAGCTCACCACGGGGGACAGGGGACATTGAAGCTTTCTTT. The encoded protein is CASSPRGTGDIEAFF.

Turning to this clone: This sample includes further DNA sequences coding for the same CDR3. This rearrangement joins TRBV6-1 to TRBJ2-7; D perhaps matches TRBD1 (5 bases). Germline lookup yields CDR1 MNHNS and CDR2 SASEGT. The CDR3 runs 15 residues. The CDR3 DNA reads TGTGCCAGCAAGATGACAGATTCAAGCTCCTACGAGCAGTACGTT. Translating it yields CASKMTDSSSYEQYV.

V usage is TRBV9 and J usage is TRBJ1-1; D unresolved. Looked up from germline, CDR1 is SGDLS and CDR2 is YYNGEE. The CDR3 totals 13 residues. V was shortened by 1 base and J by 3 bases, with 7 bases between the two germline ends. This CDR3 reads CASSVWRDTEAFF. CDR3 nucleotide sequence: TGTGCCAGCAGCGTATGGAGGGACACTGAAGCTTTCTTT. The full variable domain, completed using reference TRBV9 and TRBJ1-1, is DSGVTQTPKHLITATGQRVTLRCSPRSGDLSVYWYQQSLDQGLQFLIQYYNGEERAKGNILERFSAQQFPDLHSELNLSSLELGDSALYFCASSVWRDTEAFFGQGTRLTVV.

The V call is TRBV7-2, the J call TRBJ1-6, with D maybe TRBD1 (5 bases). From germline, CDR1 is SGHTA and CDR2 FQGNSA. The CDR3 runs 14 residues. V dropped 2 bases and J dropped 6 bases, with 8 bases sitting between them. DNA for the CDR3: TGTGCCAGCAGCTTACAGGGTCCTAATTCACCCCTCCACTTT. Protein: CASSLQGPNSPLHF. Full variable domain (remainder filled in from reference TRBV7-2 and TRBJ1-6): GAGVSQSPSNKVTEKGKDVELRCDPISGHTALYWYRQSLGQGLEFLIYFQGNSAPDKSGLPSDRFSAERTGGSVSTLTIQRTQQEDSAVYLCASSLQGPNSPLHFGNGTRLTVT.

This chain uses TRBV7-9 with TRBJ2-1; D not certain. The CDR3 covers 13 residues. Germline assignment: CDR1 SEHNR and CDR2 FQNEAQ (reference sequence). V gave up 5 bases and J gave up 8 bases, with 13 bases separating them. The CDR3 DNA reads TGTGCCAGCAGCCTTGGGCCGAAGTATGAGCAGTTCTTC. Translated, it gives CASSLGPKYEQFF.

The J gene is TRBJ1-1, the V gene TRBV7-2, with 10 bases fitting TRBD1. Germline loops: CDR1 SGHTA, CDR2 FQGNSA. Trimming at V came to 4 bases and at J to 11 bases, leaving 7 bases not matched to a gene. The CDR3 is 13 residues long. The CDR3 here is CASSYKGTGVAFF. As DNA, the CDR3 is TGTGCCAGCAGCTATAAGGGGACAGGGGTCGCTTTCTTT.

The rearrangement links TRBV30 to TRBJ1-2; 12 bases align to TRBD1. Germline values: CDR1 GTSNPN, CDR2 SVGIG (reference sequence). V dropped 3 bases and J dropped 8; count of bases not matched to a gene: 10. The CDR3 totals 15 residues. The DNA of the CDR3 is TGTGCCTGGAGCACCCGGGACAGGGGGCGTTGGGGCTACACCTTC. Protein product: CAWSTRDRGRWGYTF.

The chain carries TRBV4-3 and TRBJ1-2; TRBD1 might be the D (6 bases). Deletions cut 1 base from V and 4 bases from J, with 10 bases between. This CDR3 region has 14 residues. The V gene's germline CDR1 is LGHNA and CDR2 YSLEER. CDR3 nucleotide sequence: TGCGCCAGCAGCCAAGGACAGGTAAGCTATGGCTACACCTTC. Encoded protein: CASSQGQVSYGYTF.

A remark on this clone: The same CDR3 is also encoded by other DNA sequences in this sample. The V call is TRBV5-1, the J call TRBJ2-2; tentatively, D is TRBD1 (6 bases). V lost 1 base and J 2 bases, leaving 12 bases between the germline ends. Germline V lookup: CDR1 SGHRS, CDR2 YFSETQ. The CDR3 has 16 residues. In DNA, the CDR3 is TGCGCCAGCAGCTTGCAGGGGAGCGGAAACACCGGGGAGCTGTTTTTT. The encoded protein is CASSLQGSGNTGELFF.

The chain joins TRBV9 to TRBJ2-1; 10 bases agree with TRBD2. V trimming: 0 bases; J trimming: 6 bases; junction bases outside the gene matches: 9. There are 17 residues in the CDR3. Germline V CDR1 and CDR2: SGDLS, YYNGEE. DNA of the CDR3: TGTGCCAGCAGCGTAGTTCCTAGCGGGGGAAAGGGCAATGAGCAGTTCTTC. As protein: CASSVVPSGGKGNEQFF.